This TCR beta chain was captured by sequencing in a study of T-cell memory formation after mild COVID-19. Study observations and caveats: That cross-reactive memory joined was suggested by some responding clones appearing in pre-infection memory.

This clonotype was seen a few times. Its antigen is as yet unknown. Germline lookup yields CDR1 SGHAT and CDR2 FQNNGV. The CDR3 covers 16 residues. With 3 bases clipped from V and 4 bases from J, the junction kept 8 bases outside the gene matches. Each CDR3 protein is one row after TCRdb ran MiXCR on the 5' RACE reads. The sample lists about 120,000 distinct CDR3 sequences, 20% to 25% occurring once. Sequencing was performed on PBMCs or a T cell subset sorted from them (not recorded which). This TCR derives from a man younger than 35 who had mild COVID-19 (a few samples of this study predate the infection). Cell type and time point are not known. The chain links TRBV11-2 to TRBJ2-1; 8 positions agree with TRBD1. The CDR3 is CASSLLPGQAYNEQFF. The CDR3 bases are TGTGCCAGCAGCTTGTTACCGGGACAGGCTTACAATGAGCAGTTCTTC.